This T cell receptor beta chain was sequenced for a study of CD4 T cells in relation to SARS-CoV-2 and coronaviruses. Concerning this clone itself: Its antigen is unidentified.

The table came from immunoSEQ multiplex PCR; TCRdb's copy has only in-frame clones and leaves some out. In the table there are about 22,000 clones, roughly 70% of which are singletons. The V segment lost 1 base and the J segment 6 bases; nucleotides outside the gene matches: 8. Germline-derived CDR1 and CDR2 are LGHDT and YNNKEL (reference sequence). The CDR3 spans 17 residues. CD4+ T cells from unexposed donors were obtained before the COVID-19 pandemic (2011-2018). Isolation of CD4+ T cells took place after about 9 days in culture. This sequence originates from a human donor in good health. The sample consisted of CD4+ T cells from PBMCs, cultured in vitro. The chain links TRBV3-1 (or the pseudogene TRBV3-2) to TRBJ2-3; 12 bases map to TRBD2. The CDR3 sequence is CASSQGRLAGVGDTQYF. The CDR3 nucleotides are TGTGCCAGCAGCCAAGGTCGACTAGCGGGAGTAGGTGATACGCAGTATTTT.